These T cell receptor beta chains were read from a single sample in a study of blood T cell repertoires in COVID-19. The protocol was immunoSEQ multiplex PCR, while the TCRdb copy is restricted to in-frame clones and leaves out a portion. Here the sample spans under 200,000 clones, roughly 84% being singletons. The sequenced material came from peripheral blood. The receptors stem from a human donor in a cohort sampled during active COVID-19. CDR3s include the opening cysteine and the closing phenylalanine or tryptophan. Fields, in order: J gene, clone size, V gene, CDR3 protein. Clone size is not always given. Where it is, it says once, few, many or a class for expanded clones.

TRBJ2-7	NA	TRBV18	CASSPGLSTYEQYF
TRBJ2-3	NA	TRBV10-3	CAISEPGLRTDTQYF
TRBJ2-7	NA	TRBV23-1	CASSQRQHRDYYEQYF
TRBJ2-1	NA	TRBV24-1	CATSGGYNEQFF
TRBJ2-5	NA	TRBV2	CASSKRGLAGMVQETQYF
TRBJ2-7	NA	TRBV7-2	CASSSTGGEQYF
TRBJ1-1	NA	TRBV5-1	CASSFRGRNTEAFF
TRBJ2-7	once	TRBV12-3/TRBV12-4	CASSHTGYEQYF
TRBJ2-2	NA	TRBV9	CASSPGIGRVLPNTGELFF
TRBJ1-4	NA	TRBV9	CASSGVTGPNEKLFF
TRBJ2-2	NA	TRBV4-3	CASSQGRGTGELFF
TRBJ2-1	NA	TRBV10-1	CASSELDPGDEQFF
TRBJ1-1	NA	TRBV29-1	CSVGTGGGNTEAFF